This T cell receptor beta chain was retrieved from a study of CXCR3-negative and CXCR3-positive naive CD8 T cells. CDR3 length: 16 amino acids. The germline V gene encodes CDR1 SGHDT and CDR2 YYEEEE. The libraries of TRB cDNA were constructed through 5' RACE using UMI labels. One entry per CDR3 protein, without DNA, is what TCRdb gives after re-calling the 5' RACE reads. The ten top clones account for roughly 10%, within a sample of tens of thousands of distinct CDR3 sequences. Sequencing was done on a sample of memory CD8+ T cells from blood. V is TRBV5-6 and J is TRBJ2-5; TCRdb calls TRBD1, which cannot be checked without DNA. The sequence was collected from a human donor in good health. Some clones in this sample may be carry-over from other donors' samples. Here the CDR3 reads CASSSGASGAEETQYF.